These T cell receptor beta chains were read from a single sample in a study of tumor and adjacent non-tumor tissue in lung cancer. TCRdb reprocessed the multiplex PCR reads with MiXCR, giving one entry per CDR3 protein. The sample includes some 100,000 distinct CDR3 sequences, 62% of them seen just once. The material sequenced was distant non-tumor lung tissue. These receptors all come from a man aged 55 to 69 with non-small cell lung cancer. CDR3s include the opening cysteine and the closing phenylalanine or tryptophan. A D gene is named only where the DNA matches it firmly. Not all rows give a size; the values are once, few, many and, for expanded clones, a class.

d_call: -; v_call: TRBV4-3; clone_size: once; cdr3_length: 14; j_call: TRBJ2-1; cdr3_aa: CASSQGEGYSEQFF; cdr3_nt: TGCGCCAGCAGCCAAGGAGAGGGCTACAGTGAGCAGTTCTTC
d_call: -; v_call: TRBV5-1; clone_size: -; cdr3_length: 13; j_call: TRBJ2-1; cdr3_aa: CVSSLGREDEQFF; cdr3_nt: TGCGTCAGCAGCTTGGGTAGGGAGGATGAGCAGTTCTTC
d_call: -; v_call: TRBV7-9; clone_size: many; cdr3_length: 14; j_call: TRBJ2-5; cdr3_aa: CASSSSTGLETQYF; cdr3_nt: TGTGCCAGCAGCTCGAGTACAGGGCTGGAGACCCAGTACTTC
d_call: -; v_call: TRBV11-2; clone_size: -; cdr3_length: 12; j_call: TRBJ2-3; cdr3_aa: CASNINTDTHYF; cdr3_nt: TGTGCCAGCAACATCAACACAGACACGCACTATTTT
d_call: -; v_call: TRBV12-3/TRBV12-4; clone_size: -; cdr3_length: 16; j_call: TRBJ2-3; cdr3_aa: CASSQTSGYGIDTQYF; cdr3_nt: TGTGCTAGCAGCCAAACATCGGGGTACGGCATAGATACGCAGTATTTT
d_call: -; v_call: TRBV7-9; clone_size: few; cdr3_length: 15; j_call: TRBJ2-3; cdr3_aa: CASSSKGGDADTQYF; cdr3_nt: TGTGCCAGCAGCTCCAAGGGGGGAGACGCTGATACGCAGTATTTT
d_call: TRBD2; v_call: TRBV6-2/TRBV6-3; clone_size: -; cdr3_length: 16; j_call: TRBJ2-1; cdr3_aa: CASSRLGTSWSSEQFF; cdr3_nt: TGTGCCAGCAGTCGCCTCGGGACTAGCTGGAGCTCTGAGCAGTTCTTC
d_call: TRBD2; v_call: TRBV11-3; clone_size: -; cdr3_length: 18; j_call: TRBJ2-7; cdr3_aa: CASSLVRAGGLDSYEQYF; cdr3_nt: TGCGCCAGCAGCTTAGTCAGGGCGGGAGGACTTGACTCCTACGAGCAGTACTTC
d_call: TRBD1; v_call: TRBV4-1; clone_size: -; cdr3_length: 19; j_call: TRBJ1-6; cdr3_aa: CAGSQEGRDRGSWRLPLHF; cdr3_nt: TGCGCCGGCAGCCAAGAGGGGCGGGACAGGGGGAGTTGGCGCTTACCCCTCCACTTT
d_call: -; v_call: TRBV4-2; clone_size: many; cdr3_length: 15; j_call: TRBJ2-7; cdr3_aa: CASSQGVGVSYEQYF; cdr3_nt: TGTGCCAGCAGCCAAGGGGTGGGCGTTTCCTACGAGCAGTACTTC
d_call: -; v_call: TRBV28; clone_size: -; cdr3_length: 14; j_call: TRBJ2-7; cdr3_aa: CASSKAGVSYEQYF; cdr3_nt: TGTGCCAGCAGTAAGGCCGGGGTCTCCTACGAGCAGTACTTC
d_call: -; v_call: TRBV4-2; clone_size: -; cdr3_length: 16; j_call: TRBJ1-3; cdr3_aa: CAGSLELRVAGNTIYF; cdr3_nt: TGTGCCGGCAGCCTGGAATTAAGGGTCGCTGGAAACACTATATATTTT
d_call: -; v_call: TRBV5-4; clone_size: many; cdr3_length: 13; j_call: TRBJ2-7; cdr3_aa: CASSFDRSYEQYF; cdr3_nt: TGTGCCAGCAGCTTTGACAGATCCTACGAGCAGTACTTC